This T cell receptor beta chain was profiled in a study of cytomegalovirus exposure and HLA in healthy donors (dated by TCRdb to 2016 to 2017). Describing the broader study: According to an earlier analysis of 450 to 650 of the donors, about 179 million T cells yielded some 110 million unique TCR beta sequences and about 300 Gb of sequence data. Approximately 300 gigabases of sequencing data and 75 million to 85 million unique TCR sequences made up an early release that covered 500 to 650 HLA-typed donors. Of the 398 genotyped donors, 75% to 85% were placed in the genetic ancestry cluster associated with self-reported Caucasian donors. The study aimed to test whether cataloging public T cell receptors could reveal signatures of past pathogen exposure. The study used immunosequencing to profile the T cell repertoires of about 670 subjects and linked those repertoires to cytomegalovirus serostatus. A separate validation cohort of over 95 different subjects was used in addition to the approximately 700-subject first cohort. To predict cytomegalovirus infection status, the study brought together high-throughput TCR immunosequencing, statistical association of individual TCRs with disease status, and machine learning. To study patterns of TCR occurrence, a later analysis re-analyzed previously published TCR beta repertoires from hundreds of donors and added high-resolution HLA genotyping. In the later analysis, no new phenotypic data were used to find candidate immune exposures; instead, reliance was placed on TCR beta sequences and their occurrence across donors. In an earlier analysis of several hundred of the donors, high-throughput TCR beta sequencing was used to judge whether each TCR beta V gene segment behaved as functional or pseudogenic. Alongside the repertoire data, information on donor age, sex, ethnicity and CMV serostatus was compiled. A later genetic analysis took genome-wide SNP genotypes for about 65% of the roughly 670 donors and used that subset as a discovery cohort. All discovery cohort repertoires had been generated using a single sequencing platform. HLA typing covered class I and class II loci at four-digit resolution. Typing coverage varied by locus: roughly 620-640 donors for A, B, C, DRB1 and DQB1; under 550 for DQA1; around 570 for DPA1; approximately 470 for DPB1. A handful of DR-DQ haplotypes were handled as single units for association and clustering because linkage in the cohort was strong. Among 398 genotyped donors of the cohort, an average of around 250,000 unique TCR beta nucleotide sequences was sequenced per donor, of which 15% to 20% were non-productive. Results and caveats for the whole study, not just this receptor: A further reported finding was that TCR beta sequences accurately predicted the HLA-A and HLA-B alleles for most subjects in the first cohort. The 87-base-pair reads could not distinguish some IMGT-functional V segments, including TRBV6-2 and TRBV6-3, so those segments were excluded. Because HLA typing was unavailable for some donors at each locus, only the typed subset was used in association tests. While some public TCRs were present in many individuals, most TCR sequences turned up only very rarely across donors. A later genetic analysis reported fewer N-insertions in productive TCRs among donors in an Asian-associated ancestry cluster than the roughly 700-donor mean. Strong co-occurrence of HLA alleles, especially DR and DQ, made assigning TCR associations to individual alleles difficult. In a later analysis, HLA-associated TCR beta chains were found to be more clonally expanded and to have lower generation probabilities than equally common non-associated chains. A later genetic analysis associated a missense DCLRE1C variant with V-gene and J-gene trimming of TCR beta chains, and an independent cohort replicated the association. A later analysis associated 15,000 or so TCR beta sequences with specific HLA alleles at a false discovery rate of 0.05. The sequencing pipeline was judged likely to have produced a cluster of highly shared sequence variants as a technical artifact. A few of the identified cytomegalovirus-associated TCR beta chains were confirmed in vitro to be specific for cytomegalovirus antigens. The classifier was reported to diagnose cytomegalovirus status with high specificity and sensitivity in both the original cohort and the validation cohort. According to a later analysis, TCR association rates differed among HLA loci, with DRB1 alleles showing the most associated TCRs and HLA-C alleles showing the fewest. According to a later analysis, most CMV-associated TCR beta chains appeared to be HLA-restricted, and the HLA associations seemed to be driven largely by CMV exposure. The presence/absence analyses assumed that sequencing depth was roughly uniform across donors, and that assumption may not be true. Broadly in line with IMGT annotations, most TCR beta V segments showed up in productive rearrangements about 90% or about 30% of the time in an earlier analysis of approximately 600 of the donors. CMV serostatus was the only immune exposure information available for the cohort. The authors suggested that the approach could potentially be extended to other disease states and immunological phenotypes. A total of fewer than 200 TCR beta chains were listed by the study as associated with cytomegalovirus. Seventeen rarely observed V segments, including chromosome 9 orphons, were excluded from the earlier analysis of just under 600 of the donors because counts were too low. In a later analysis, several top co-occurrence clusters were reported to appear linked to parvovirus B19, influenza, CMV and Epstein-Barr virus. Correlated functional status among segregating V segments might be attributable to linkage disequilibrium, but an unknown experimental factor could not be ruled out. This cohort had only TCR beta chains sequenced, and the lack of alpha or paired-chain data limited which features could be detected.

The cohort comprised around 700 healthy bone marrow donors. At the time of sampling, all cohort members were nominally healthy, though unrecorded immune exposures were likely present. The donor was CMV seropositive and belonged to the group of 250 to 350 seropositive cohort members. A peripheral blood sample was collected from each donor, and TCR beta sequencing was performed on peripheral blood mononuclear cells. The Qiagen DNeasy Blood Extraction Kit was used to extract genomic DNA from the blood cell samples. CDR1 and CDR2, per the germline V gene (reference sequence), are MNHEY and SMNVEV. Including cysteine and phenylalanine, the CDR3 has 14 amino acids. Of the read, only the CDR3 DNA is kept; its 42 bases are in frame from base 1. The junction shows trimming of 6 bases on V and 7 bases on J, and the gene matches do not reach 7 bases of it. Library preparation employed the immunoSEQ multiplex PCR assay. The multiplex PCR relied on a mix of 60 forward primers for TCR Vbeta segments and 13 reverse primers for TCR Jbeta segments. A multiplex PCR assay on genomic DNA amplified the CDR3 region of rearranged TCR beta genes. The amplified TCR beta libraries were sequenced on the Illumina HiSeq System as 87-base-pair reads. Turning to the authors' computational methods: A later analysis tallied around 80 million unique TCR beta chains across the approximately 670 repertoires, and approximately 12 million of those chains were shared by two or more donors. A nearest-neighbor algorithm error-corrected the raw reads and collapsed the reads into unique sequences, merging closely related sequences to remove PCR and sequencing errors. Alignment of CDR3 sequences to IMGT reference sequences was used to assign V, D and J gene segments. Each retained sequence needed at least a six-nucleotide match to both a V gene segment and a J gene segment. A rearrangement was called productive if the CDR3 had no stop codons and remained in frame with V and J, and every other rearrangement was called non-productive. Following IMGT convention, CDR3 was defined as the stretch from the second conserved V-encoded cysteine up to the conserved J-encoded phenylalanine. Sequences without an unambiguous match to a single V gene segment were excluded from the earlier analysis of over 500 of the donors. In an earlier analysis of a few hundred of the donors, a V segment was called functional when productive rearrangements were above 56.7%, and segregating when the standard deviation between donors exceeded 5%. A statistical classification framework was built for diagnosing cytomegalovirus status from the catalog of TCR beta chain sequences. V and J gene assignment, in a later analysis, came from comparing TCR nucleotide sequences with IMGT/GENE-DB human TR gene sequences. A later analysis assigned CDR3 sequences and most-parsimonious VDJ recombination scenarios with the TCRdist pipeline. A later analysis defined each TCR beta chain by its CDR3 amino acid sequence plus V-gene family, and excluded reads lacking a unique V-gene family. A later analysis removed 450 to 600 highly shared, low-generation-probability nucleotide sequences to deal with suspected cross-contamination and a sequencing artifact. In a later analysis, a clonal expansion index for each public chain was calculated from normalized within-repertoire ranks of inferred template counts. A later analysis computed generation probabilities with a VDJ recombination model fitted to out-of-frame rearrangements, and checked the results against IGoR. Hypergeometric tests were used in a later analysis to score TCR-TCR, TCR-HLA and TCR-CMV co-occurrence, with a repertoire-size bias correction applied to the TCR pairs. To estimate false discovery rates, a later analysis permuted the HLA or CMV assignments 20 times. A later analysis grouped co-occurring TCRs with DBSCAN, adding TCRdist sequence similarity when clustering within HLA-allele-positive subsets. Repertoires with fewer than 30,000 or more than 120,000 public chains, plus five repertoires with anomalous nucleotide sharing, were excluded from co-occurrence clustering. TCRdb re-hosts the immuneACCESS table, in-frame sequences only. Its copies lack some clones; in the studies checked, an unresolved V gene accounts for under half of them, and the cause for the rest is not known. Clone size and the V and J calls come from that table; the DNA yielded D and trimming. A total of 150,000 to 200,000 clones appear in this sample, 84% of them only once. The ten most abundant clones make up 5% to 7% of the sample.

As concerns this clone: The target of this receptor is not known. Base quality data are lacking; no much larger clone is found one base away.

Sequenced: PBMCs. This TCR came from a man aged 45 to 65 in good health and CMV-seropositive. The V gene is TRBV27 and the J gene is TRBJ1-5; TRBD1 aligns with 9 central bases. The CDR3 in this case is CASSPGQGFQPQHF. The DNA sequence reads TGTGCCAGCAGCCCGGGACAGGGATTCCAGCCCCAGCATTTT.